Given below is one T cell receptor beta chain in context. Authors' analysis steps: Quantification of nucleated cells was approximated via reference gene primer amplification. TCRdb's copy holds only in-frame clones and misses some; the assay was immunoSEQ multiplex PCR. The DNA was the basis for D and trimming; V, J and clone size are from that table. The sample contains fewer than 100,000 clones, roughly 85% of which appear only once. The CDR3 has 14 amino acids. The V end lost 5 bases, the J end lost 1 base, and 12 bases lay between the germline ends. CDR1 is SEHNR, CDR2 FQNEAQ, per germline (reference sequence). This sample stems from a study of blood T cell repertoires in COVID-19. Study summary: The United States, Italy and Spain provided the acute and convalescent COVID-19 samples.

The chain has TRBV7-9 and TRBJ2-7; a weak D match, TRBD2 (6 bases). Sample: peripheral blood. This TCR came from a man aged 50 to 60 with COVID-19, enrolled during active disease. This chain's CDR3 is CASSVSGTSYEQYF. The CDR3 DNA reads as TGTGCCAGCAGCGTTAGCGGAACATCCTACGAGCAGTACTTC.